Presented here are 17 T cell receptor beta chains from one specimen sequenced in a study of cytomegalovirus exposure and HLA in healthy donors. Primers for the PCR totalled 60 Vbeta and 13 Jbeta. Clones were sequenced by immunoSEQ multiplex PCR, and TCRdb holds only the in-frame ones, with some missing. The sample has some 140,000 clones, roughly 70% seen once; the top ten hold 2.5% to 4%. The specimen sequenced was PBMCs. The receptors were gathered from a middle-aged man in good health and CMV-seronegative.

This clone has a handful of counts. The rearrangement joins TRBV2 to TRBJ1-5; no definite D call. Trimming pared 6 bases from V and 2 bases from J, leaving 11 bases between. The CDR3 extends over 14 amino acids. CDR1 and CDR2 from the germline V gene are SNHLY and FYNNEI. CDR3 bases: TGTGCCAGCAGGGGCCGCGTAGGCAATCAGCCCCAGCATTTT. Amino acid sequence: CASRGRVGNQPQHF.

This chain uses TRBV7-3 with TRBJ2-3; 13 bases are shared with TRBD2. CDR3 length: 17 amino acids. CDR1 is SGHTA and CDR2 is FQGTGA in the germline V gene. Trimming at V came to 1 base and at J to 9 bases, leaving 10 bases not matched to a gene. This CDR3 is CASSLIGLAGEGGTQYF. DNA of the CDR3: TGTGCCAGCAGCTTAATCGGACTAGCGGGAGAGGGCGGAACGCAGTATTTT.

The chain couples TRBV28 to TRBJ1-5; the match to TRBD1 covers 10 bases. V shed 3 bases, J shed 5 bases, and the junction held 10 bases outside the gene matches. CDR3 length equals 17 residues. CDR1 is MDHEN and CDR2 is SYDVKM in the germline V gene. The CDR3 nucleotides are TGTGCCAGCAGTTTTGGACAGGGGGGGATATCCGATCAGCCCCAGCATTTT. It encodes CASSFGQGGISDQPQHF.

V and J are TRBV6-4 and TRBJ1-1; 11 nucleotides match TRBD1. CDR3 size: 16 residues. The germline gives CDR1 MRHNA, CDR2 SNTAGT. With 4 bases clipped from V and 2 bases from J, the junction kept 6 bases outside the gene matches. The CDR3 loop reads CASSVGGTGGNTEAFF. The CDR3 DNA reads TGTGCCAGCAGTGTAGGGGGGACAGGGGGAAACACTGAAGCTTTCTTT.

The chain couples TRBV7-9 to TRBJ1-4, with D possibly TRBD1 on 6 matching bases. Trimming stripped 8 bases from V and 4 bases from J, with 20 bases between. This CDR3 contains 16 residues. Germline V CDR1 and CDR2: SEHNR, FQNEAQ (reference sequence). CDR3 amino acids: CASSLGDTTINEKLFF. CDR3 in DNA: TGTGCCAGCTCTCTTGGGGACACAACTATTAATGAAAAACTGTTTTTT.

This clone was detected once. The chain combines TRBV5-1 with TRBJ2-7, with 8 nucleotides matching TRBD1. This CDR3 region has 15 residues. Germline V gives CDR1 SGHRS, CDR2 YFSETQ. V was clipped by 4 bases and J by 5 bases; unmatched bases: 11. This chain's CDR3 is CASSLPGTGQDEQYF. The CDR3 DNA reads as TGCGCCAGCAGCCTACCTGGGACAGGACAGGACGAGCAGTACTTC.

V gene TRBV29-1 combines with J gene TRBJ2-7, with 7 bases that match TRBD1. V was pared by 5 bases and J by 2 bases, with 3 bases of the junction left unmatched. The CDR3 length is 12 residues. Germline assignment: CDR1 SQVTM and CDR2 ANQGSEA. The CDR3 DNA follows: TGCAGCGTTCGAGGACAGGCCTACGAGCAGTACTTC. This encodes CSVRGQAYEQYF.

Comment on this clone: Other DNA sequences from this sample encode an identical CDR3 as well. The V and J genes are TRBV7-9 and TRBJ1-1, with 8 bases that match TRBD1. Trimming cost V 5 bases and J 1 base; bases outside gene matches: 6. The germline V gene encodes CDR1 SEHNR and CDR2 FQNEAQ (reference sequence). The CDR3 length is 15 residues. The DNA for the CDR3 is TGTGCCAGCAGCCCAGGACAGGGACGGAACACTGAAGCTTTCTTT. It is translated as CASSPGQGRNTEAFF.

The chain uses TRBV27 and TRBJ2-1, with D maybe TRBD2 (6 bases). With 6 bases removed from V and 4 bases from J, the gap between germline ends came to 10 bases. Germline CDR1 is MNHEY and CDR2 is SMNVEV (reference sequence). The CDR3 runs to 13 residues. CDR3 in amino acids: CASSEGLYNEQFF. CDR3 in DNA: TGTGCCAGCAGCGAGGGACTTTACAATGAGCAGTTCTTC.

The rearrangement uses TRBV4-3 and TRBJ1-5; D might be TRBD1 (6 bases). CDR1 and CDR2 from the germline V gene are LGHNA and YSLEER. Trimming took 0 bases from V and 2 from J, leaving 11 bases between them. The CDR3 runs to 16 residues. Here the CDR3 reads CASSQDWGHRNQPQHF. Written as DNA, the CDR3 is TGCGCCAGCAGCCAAGATTGGGGACACCGCAATCAGCCCCAGCATTTT.

On this clone: At one of its ends the junction is not consistent with the germline gene, which may arise from a read error. The rearrangement joins TRBV6-1 to TRBJ2-5; 9 bases are a match to TRBD2. The CDR3 runs 14 residues. The germline CDR1 and CDR2 sequences are MNHNS and SASEGT. The CDR3 protein is CVSSGLATQETQYF. CDR3 DNA sequence: TGTGTCAGCAGTGGACTAGCGACCCAAGAGACCCAGTACTTC.

Here the CDR3 DNA reads TGTGCCAGTACCGGGACAGCCAGCTCCTACAATGAGCAGTTCTTC. It is translated as CASTGTASSYNEQFF. The chain has TRBV19 and TRBJ2-1; 7 bases are shared with TRBD1. The germline CDR1 and CDR2 sequences are LNHDA and SQIVND (reference sequence). V lost 7 bases and J lost 0; bases outside the gene matches: 6. CDR3 length: 15 amino acids.

In its sample, this clone was seen once. The V gene is TRBV11-3, the J gene TRBJ2-5; tentatively, D is TRBD1 (5 bases). Trimming pared 3 bases from V and 4 bases from J, leaving 9 bases between. This CDR3 contains 13 residues. Looked up from germline, CDR1 is SGHNT and CDR2 is YENEEA. The CDR3 loop reads CASSLGRAETQYF. CDR3 in DNA: TGTGCCAGCAGCTTGGGCAGGGCAGAGACCCAGTACTTC.

The chain couples TRBV10-1 to TRBJ2-5, with 9 positions matching TRBD2. CDR1 is WNHNN, CDR2 SYGVQD, per germline (reference sequence). The CDR3 length is 16 residues. V lost 8 bases to trimming and J lost 2 bases; unmatched junction nucleotides: 12. CDR3 bases: TGCGCCAGCTTAGGAGTAGCGGGGGAAACACAAGAGACCCAGTACTTC. Translating it yields CASLGVAGETQETQYF.

The J gene is TRBJ1-1, the V gene TRBV4-1; D is ambiguous. V was shortened by 0 bases and J by 4 bases, with 9 bases between the two germline ends. Germline V CDR1 and CDR2: MGHRA, YSYEKL. CDR3 size: 14 residues. The CDR3 DNA reads as TGCGCCAGCAGCCAAGATGCAGTATCCACTGAAGCTTTCTTT. This encodes CASSQDAVSTEAFF.

The rearrangement links TRBV5-1 to TRBJ2-3; possible D gene TRBD1, 6 bases. In germline, CDR1 is SGHRS, CDR2 YFSETQ. CDR3 length: 15 amino acids. V lost 3 bases, J lost 4 bases, and 15 bases lay in between. The CDR3 here is CASSSVTGIADTQYF. The DNA of the CDR3 is TGCGCCAGCAGCTCGGTGACAGGTATCGCAGATACGCAGTATTTT.

This clone has just a few counts. The V call is TRBV19, the J call TRBJ2-7; 7 bases are shared with TRBD1. Per germline, CDR1 LNHDA and CDR2 SQIVND (reference sequence). This CDR3 has 16 amino acids. Unmatched junction bases numbered 16, after V lost 5 bases and J lost 6 bases. CDR3 in DNA: TGTGCCAGTAGTCCCTACCATGGGACAGCGTGGAGCGAGCAGTACTTC. It specifies CASSPYHGTAWSEQYF.